Listed below are T cell receptor beta chains from one sample, sequenced in a study of cytomegalovirus exposure and HLA in healthy donors. Some clones are missing from TCRdb's copy, which holds only in-frame ones; the method was immunoSEQ multiplex PCR. The sample shows some 170,000 clones, about 71% of them seen only once. Sequencing input: PBMCs. The source is a woman between 25 and 40 years old in good health and CMV-seronegative. Both conserved end residues are part of each CDR3. D genes are given only for firm matches. Clone size is given for some rows only: seen once, a few or many times, or a class if the clone is expanded.

d_call	v_call	j_call	cdr3_length	clone_size	cdr3_nt	cdr3_aa
.	TRBV7-2	TRBJ2-4	14	.	TGTGCCAGCAACCCCTTGGAATTCGGCGGCCGTCAGTACTTC	CASNPLEFGGRQYF
TRBD2	TRBV10-3	TRBJ2-2	15	.	TGTGCCATCAGTTCTAGCGGGAGCCGCACCGGGGAGCTGTTTTTT	CAISSSGSRTGELFF
.	TRBV6-1	TRBJ1-1	14	.	TGTGCCACGGAGGAGTGGACAGTGAACACTGAAGCTTTCTTT	CATEEWTVNTEAFF
.	TRBV10-3	TRBJ1-2	15	.	TGTGCCATCAGTGAGTCCGATCTAACGAACTATGGCTACACCTTC	CAISESDLTNYGYTF
.	TRBV27	TRBJ2-7	15	.	TGTGCCAGCAGTTTAAATATACAGTCCTCCTACGAGCAGTACTTC	CASSLNIQSSYEQYF
TRBD2	TRBV30	TRBJ2-1	17	few	TGTGCCTGGAGTCGGGGACTAGCGGTTTCTACGCGCAATGAGCAGTTCTTC	CAWSRGLAVSTRNEQFF
.	TRBV7-7	TRBJ2-5	13	.	TGTGCCAGCAGCTTAGAGGCCGGGGAGACCCAGTACTTC	CASSLEAGETQYF
TRBD1	TRBV7-8	TRBJ2-7	17	.	TGTGCCAGCAGCTTAACACGATTCGGGACAGGGATCTACGAGCAGTACTTC	CASSLTRFGTGIYEQYF
.	TRBV4-1	TRBJ2-3	15	.	TGCGCCAGCAGCCAAGGTAGTCCTAGCACAGATACGCAGTATTTT	CASSQGSPSTDTQYF
TRBD1	TRBV7-6	TRBJ1-2	16	.	TGTGCCAGCAGCGATGGACAGGGGTCGACGGGCTATGGCTACACCTTC	CASSDGQGSTGYGYTF